The source of this T cell receptor (beta chain) is a study of T cell changes during pregnancy in multiple sclerosis. TCRdb's copy holds only in-frame clones and misses some; the assay was immunoSEQ multiplex PCR. Found here are under 50,000 clones, roughly 92% of them singletons; the top ten hold approximately 0.62%. Germline V gives CDR1 LNHNV, CDR2 YYDKDF (reference sequence). The CDR3 has 16 amino acids. After removal of 3 bases from V and 0 bases from J, the junction contained 5 bases not matched to a gene. The sample in question was CD4+ T cells from peripheral blood mononuclear cells, obtained in the first trimester of pregnancy. The receptor comes from a female donor with multiple sclerosis, enrolled in a pregnancy study. The chain has TRBV15 and TRBJ1-5; 7 nucleotides agree with TRBD1. The CDR3 sequence is CATSSQGVYSNQPQHF. The CDR3, as DNA: TGTGCCACCAGCAGTCAGGGGGTATATAGCAATCAGCCCCAGCATTTT.